What follows are 27 T cell receptor beta chains derived from one specimen sequenced in a study of shared clonotypes between healthy human individuals. The assay was immunoSEQ multiplex PCR, and TCRdb's table has in-frame clones only and misses some. The sample yields 2.3 million or so clones, about 92% seen once. Material for sequencing was naive CD4+ T cells from PBMCs. Subset specified: CD45RA+ positively selected. These receptors were obtained from a man between 18 and 35 years old in good health. Some clones in this sample may be carry-over from other donors' samples.

V and J are TRBV9 and TRBJ2-3, with 10 bases that match TRBD2. The CDR3 contains 16 residues. Trimming cost V 4 bases and J 0 bases; bases outside gene matches: 5. CDR1 and CDR2 (germline): SGDLS, YYNGEE. As DNA, the CDR3 is TGTGCCAGCAGCATGGGACTAGCGACGAGCACAGATACGCAGTATTTT. Amino acids: CASSMGLATSTDTQYF.

To note about this clone: In the same sample, other DNA sequences code for this CDR3. The V gene is TRBV7-2, the J gene TRBJ1-2; 8 nucleotides match TRBD1. Losses at the gene ends were 1 base for V and 7 bases for J; bases not matched to a gene: 2. This CDR3 has 13 residues. CDR1 and CDR2 from the germline V gene are SGHTA and FQGNSA. As DNA, the CDR3 is TGTGCCAGCAGCTTAGGGACAGGGCTTGGCTACACCTTC. Translation gives CASSLGTGLGYTF.

CDR3 bases: TGTGCCAGCAGTGAACCAGGTCTTCATCAGCCCCAGCATTTT. This sequence encodes CASSEPGLHQPQHF. This chain joins TRBV25-1 and TRBJ1-5; D call uncertain. Germline V gene data show CDR1 as MGHDK and CDR2 as SYGVNS. V lost 2 bases and J 5 bases, leaving 10 bases between the germline ends. This CDR3 comprises 14 residues.

A single count supports this clone. This chain joins TRBV30 and TRBJ2-7; D might be TRBD1 (7 bases). Per the germline V gene, CDR1 is GTSNPN and CDR2 is SVGIG (reference sequence). Trimming removed 0 bases at V and 2 bases at J, with 14 bases between. This CDR3 contains 15 residues. The CDR3, as DNA: TGTGCCTGGAGTGTACAGGACAGGAGGGCCTACGAGCAGTACTTC. Its protein product is CAWSVQDRRAYEQYF.

The chain uses TRBV5-1 and TRBJ2-1; 7 nucleotides agree with TRBD2. This CDR3 is 16 amino acids long. Trimming cost V 0 bases and J 1 base; bases outside gene matches: 4. Germline lookup yields CDR1 SGHRS and CDR2 YFSETQ. CDR3 amino acids: CASSLVSGGSYNEQFF. The CDR3 nucleotides read TGCGCCAGCAGCTTGGTTTCGGGGGGATCCTACAATGAGCAGTTCTTC.

V gene TRBV6-5 combines with J gene TRBJ1-2, with 7 bases identical to TRBD1. Germline values: CDR1 MNHEY, CDR2 SVGAGI. The CDR3 runs 15 residues. V was pared by 6 bases and J by 3 bases, with 10 bases of the junction left unmatched. The CDR3 is CASRRGWGTDYGYTF. The CDR3 coding sequence is TGTGCCAGCAGAAGGGGTTGGGGGACAGACTATGGCTACACCTTC.

The chain uses TRBV18 and TRBJ2-7; TRBD1 is a possible D gene (6 bases). The V end lost 3 bases, the J end lost 2 bases, and 11 bases lay between the germline ends. CDR1 and CDR2 from the germline V gene are KGHSH and LQKENI. CDR3 size: 14 residues. The CDR3 reads CASSPGTPPYEQYF. The CDR3 DNA reads TGTGCCAGCTCACCTGGGACACCTCCCTACGAGCAGTACTTC.

This chain links TRBV9 with TRBJ2-2, with a weak D call TRBD2 (5 bases). Trimming stripped 0 bases from V and 4 bases from J, with 16 bases between. Germline values: CDR1 SGDLS, CDR2 YYNGEE. CDR3 length: 17 residues. The CDR3 DNA is TGTGCCAGCAGCGTAGCTCTAGGGAGATTGTCCACCGGGGAGCTGTTTTTT. This sequence encodes CASSVALGRLSTGELFF.

This clone was detected only once. The rearrangement links TRBV27 to TRBJ2-7; unclear D gene. The CDR3 loop spans 13 amino acids. CDR1 and CDR2 from the germline V gene are MNHEY and SMNVEV (reference sequence). Between the trimmed V and J ends, which lost 4 bases and 5 bases, there was a span of 12 bases. The CDR3 DNA follows: TGTGCCAGCAGTTGGAAGCGCCCGCACGAGCAGTACTTC. Translation gives CASSWKRPHEQYF.

The chain has TRBV20-1 and TRBJ2-5; no clear D gene. Deletions cut 7 bases from V and 5 bases from J, with 11 bases between. The CDR3 is made up of 11 amino acids. Germline CDR1 is DFQATT and CDR2 is SNEGSKA (reference sequence). The CDR3 nucleotides read TGCAGTGTCACAGAAACCGAGACCCAGTACTTC. It translates to CSVTETETQYF.

The chain carries TRBV5-1 and TRBJ2-5, with D tentatively TRBD1 (6 bases). Germline V gives CDR1 SGHRS, CDR2 YFSETQ. Trimming shortened V by 2 bases and J by 5 bases, and 13 bases separated the two germline ends. The CDR3 has 14 residues. The CDR3 sequence: CASSFVAGDETQYF. The CDR3 DNA reads as TGCGCCAGCAGCTTCGTTGCAGGGGACGAGACCCAGTACTTC.

The chain employs TRBV9 and TRBJ1-4; 8 positions agree with TRBD1. Trimming at V came to 0 bases and at J to 7 bases, leaving 5 bases not matched to a gene. CDR1 SGDLS and CDR2 YYNGEE come from the germline V gene. The CDR3 is 15 residues long. CDR3 sequence reads: CASSVDDRGGEKLFF. CDR3 bases: TGTGCCAGCAGCGTAGACGACAGGGGTGGTGAAAAACTGTTTTTT.

The chain couples TRBV25-1 to TRBJ2-1; 10 nucleotides align to TRBD1. Germline trimming cut 4 bases from V and 4 bases from J; bases unmatched to any gene: 7. Germline V gene data show CDR1 as MGHDK and CDR2 as SYGVNS. CDR3 length equals 16 residues. CDR3 coding DNA: TGTGCCAGCAGTGCCCTTGGGACAGGGGAGTACAATGAGCAGTTCTTC. This codes for CASSALGTGEYNEQFF.

This rearrangement joins TRBV28 to TRBJ2-2; D is uncertain. The germline V gene encodes CDR1 MDHEN and CDR2 SYDVKM. Trimming left V 6 bases short and J 5 bases short, with 16 bases between. This CDR3 spans 15 amino acids. The CDR3 coding sequence is TGTGCCAGCAGCTCCGTCCTTAAGCGTACCGGGGAGCTGTTTTTT. This encodes CASSSVLKRTGELFF.

The chain carries TRBV5-6 and TRBJ2-1; 8 bases map to TRBD2. This CDR3 is built from 15 residues. Losses at the gene ends were 4 bases for V and 9 bases for J; bases not matched to a gene: 12. In germline, CDR1 is SGHDT, CDR2 YYEEEE. The CDR3 loop reads CASSISGRVLREQFF. CDR3 bases: TGTGCCAGCAGCATCAGCGGGAGAGTGCTTCGTGAGCAGTTCTTC.

In its sample, this clone was seen a few times. The J gene is TRBJ2-2, the V gene TRBV29-1; no firm D call. Germline V gives CDR1 SQVTM, CDR2 ANQGSEA. The CDR3 spans 12 residues. Trimming took off 4 bases at V and 5 bases at J, with 8 bases between the two ends. The DNA for the CDR3 is TGCAGCGTTGGGACGGCGACCGGGGAGCTGTTTTTT. Its protein is CSVGTATGELFF.

The gene calls are TRBV7-9 and TRBJ2-1, with no clear D. From germline, CDR1 is SEHNR and CDR2 FQNEAQ (reference sequence). V was pared by 5 bases and J by 9 bases, with 14 bases between. CDR3 length: 13 amino acids. The CDR3 region is CASSPIEVAEQFF. The CDR3 coding sequence is TGTGCCAGCAGCCCTATTGAGGTGGCTGAGCAGTTCTTC.

The rearrangement uses TRBV5-1 and TRBJ1-1; 10 positions agree with TRBD1. CDR1 is SGHRS and CDR2 is YFSETQ in the germline V gene. The CDR3 spans 14 residues. The J segment lost 5 bases and the V segment lost 3 bases, leaving 4 bases of the junction unmatched. CDR3 in amino acids: CASSSGQGWTEAFF. CDR3 bases: TGCGCCAGCAGCTCGGGACAGGGGTGGACTGAAGCTTTCTTT.

The chain joins TRBV15 to TRBJ2-1; 12 bases line up with TRBD2. Trimming cost V 2 bases and J 5 bases; bases outside gene matches: 4. In germline, CDR1 is LNHNV, CDR2 YYDKDF (reference sequence). CDR3 length: 16 residues. The CDR3 reads CATSRRLAGADNEQFF. Written as DNA, the CDR3 is TGTGCCACCAGCAGAAGACTAGCGGGAGCGGACAATGAGCAGTTCTTC. The entire variable domain, with the rest obtained from reference TRBV15 and TRBJ2-1, is as follows: DAMVIQNPRYQVTQFGKPVTLSCSQTLNHNVMYWYQQKSSQAPKLLFHYYDKDFNNEADTPDNFQSRRPNTSFCFLDIRSPGLGDTAMYLCATSRRLAGADNEQFFGPGTRLTVL.

J is TRBJ1-2 and V is TRBV6-1; 7 nucleotides line up with TRBD1. The trim removed 3 bases at V and 1 base at J, leaving 5 bases unmatched. Germline V gene lookup returns CDR1 MNHNS and CDR2 SASEGT. This CDR3 is built from 15 residues. The CDR3: CASSEGPGGNYGYTF. CDR3 DNA sequence: TGTGCCAGCAGTGAGGGGCCAGGGGGTAACTATGGCTACACCTTC.

V gene TRBV15 combines with J gene TRBJ2-6; 12 nucleotides align to TRBD1. Germline V gene lookup returns CDR1 LNHNV and CDR2 YYDKDF (reference sequence). V was pared by 5 bases and J by 4 bases, with 12 bases of the junction left unmatched. This CDR3 is built from 19 residues. CDR3 nucleotides: TGTGCCACCAGCCGTACTCCGGGACAGGGGGCGCAGGGGGCCAACGTCCTGACTTTC. It is translated as CATSRTPGQGAQGANVLTF. Using reference TRBV15 and TRBJ2-6 for the parts outside the CDR3, the full variable domain is DAMVIQNPRYQVTQFGKPVTLSCSQTLNHNVMYWYQQKSSQAPKLLFHYYDKDFNNEADTPDNFQSRRPNTSFCFLDIRSPGLGDTAMYLCATSRTPGQGAQGANVLTFGAGSRLTVL.

J is TRBJ2-5 and V is TRBV19; 7 bases agree with TRBD1. Germline V gene lookup returns CDR1 LNHDA and CDR2 SQIVND (reference sequence). This CDR3 region has 13 residues. The trim removed 5 bases at V and 3 bases at J, leaving 3 bases unmatched. The CDR3 is CASSPGQKETQYF. The CDR3 DNA sequence: TGTGCCAGTAGTCCGGGACAGAAAGAGACCCAGTACTTC.

Regarding this clone: In the same sample, other DNA sequences code for this CDR3. The chain combines TRBV7-9 with TRBJ1-2; 11 positions agree with TRBD1. The CDR3 is 14 amino acids. The V and J ends lost 5 bases and 5 bases, in that order; junction bases with no gene match: 4. Per the germline V gene, CDR1 is SEHNR and CDR2 is FQNEAQ (reference sequence). The CDR3 DNA is TGTGCCAGCAGCCCGGGACAGGGGGATTATGGCTACACCTTC. This encodes CASSPGQGDYGYTF.

Worth noting for this clone: Other nucleotide sequences from this sample produce the same CDR3. The chain employs TRBV7-2 and TRBJ2-2; maybe TRBD2 (5 bases). The CDR3 is 14 residues long. The ends were cut back, 1 base at V and 7 bases at J, with 10 bases in the middle. The germline V gene has CDR1 SGHTA and CDR2 FQGNSA. The CDR3 DNA follows: TGTGCCAGCAGCTTAGTACGGGGTGGCGGGGAGCTGTTTTTT. It specifies CASSLVRGGGELFF. The full variable domain, with the rest looked up from reference TRBV7-2 and TRBJ2-2, is GAGVSQSPSNKVTEKGKDVELRCDPISGHTALYWYRQSLGQGLEFLIYFQGNSAPDKSGLPSDRFSAERTGGSVSTLTIQRTQQEDSAVYLCASSLVRGGGELFFGEGSRLTVL.

This chain connects TRBV5-4 to TRBJ2-1, with D perhaps TRBD2 (5 bases). This CDR3 contains 13 residues. Between the trimmed V and J ends, which lost 0 bases and 5 bases, there was a span of 6 bases. Germline loops: CDR1 SGHNT, CDR2 YYREEE (reference sequence). This chain's CDR3 is CASSLVGDNEQFF. The CDR3 region has the DNA TGTGCCAGCAGCTTGGTGGGAGACAATGAGCAGTTCTTC.

The J gene is TRBJ2-5, the V gene TRBV28; a weak D match, TRBD1 (6 bases). Per germline, CDR1 MDHEN and CDR2 SYDVKM. Trimming took off 2 bases at V and 5 bases at J, with 18 bases between the two ends. This CDR3 spans 16 amino acids. The CDR3 coding sequence is TGTGCCAGCAGTTTAGTCGAGGCAGGGGTGTTTGAGACCCAGTACTTC. This codes for CASSLVEAGVFETQYF.

The chain uses TRBV7-9 and TRBJ1-2; the D gene is possibly TRBD1 (5 bases). CDR3 length: 13 residues. V lost 7 bases and J lost 3, with 12 bases in between. Germline CDR1 and CDR2: SEHNR and FQNEAQ (reference sequence). For the CDR3, the DNA is TGTGCCAGCAAACCGGGACTGGACTATGGCTACACCTTC. This translates into CASKPGLDYGYTF.